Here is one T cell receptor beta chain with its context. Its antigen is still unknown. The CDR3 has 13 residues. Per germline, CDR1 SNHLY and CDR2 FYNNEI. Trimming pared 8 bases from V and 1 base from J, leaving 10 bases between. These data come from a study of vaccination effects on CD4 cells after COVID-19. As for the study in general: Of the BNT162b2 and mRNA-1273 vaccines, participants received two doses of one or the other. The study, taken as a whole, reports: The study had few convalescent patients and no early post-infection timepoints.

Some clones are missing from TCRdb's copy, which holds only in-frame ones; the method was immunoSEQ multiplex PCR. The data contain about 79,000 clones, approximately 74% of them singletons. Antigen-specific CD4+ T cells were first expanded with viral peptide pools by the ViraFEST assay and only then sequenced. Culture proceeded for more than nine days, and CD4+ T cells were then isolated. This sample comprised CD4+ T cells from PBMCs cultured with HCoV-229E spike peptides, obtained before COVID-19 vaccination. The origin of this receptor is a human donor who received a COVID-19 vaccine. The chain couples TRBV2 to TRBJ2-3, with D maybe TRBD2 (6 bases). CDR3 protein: CASVGGGTDTQYF. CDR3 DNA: TGTGCCAGCGTGGGCGGGGGCACAGATACGCAGTATTTT.